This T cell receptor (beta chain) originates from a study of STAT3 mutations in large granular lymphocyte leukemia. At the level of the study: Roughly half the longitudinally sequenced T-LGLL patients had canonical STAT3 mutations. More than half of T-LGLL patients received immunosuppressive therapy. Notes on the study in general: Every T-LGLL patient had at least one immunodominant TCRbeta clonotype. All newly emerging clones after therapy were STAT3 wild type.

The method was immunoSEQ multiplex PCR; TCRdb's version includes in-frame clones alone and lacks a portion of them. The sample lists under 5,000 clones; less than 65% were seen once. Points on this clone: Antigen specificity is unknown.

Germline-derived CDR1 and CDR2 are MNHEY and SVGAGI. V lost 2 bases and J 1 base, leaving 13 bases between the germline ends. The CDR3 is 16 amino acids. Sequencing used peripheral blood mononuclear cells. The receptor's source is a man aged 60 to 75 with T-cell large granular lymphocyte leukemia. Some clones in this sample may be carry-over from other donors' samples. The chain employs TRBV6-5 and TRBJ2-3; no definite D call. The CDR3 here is CASSYQLGRGTDTQYF. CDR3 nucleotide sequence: TGTGCCAGCAGTTACCAGTTAGGAAGGGGCACAGATACGCAGTATTTT.